This entry describes one T cell receptor (beta chain). Its antigen remains unknown. The data derive from a study of T-cell memory formation after mild COVID-19. Across the whole study: In these data, TCR clusters were largely donor specific.

TCRdb reanalysed the 5' RACE reads using MiXCR and keeps one entry per CDR3 protein. The top ten hold roughly 12% of the sample, which has about half a million distinct CDR3 sequences, 18% seen once. Study-level points and caveats: CD4+ bias marked clones expanding day 15 to 37, unlike balanced contracting clones. A subset of responding clones appeared in pre-infection memory, suggesting cross-reactive memory joined. The CD4+ clones that contracted clustered mainly within CM and EM, and the CD8+ clones concentrated in EMRA.

Losses at the gene ends were 6 bases for V and 5 bases for J; bases not matched to a gene: 10. The CDR3 sequence is 17 residues long. Germline V gives CDR1 MNHNS, CDR2 SASEGT. The sample consisted of PBMCs or a T cell subset sorted from them (not recorded which). V gene TRBV6-1 combines with J gene TRBJ2-3; 14 nucleotides match TRBD2. The sequence was collected from an adult woman who had mild COVID-19 (a few samples of this study predate the infection). Cell type and time point are not known. The CDR3 region has the DNA TGTGCCAGCAGCCTCGCAGGGACTAGCGGGGGTCAAGATACGCAGTATTTT. Translating gives CASSLAGTSGGQDTQYF.